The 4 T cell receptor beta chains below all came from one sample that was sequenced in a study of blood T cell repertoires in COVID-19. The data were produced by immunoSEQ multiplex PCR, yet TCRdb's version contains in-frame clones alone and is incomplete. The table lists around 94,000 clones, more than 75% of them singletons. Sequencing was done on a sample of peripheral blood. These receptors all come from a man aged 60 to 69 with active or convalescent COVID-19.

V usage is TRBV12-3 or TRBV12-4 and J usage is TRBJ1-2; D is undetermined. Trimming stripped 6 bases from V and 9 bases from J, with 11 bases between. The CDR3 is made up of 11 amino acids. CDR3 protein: CASSSRLRYTF. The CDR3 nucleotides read TGTGCCAGCAGCTCCAGATTGCGCTACACCTTC.

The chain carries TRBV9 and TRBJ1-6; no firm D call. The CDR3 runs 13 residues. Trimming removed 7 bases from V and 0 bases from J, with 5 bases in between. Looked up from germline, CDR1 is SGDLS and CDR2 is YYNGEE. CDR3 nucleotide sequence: TGTGCCAGCTCTAGCTCCTATAATTCACCCCTCCACTTT. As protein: CASSSSYNSPLHF.

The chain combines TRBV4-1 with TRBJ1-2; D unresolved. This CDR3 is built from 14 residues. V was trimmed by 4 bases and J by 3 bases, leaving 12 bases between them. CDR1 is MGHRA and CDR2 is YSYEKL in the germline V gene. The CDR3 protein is CASSPYGRDYGYTF. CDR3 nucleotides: TGCGCCAGCAGCCCCTACGGTAGAGACTATGGCTACACCTTC.

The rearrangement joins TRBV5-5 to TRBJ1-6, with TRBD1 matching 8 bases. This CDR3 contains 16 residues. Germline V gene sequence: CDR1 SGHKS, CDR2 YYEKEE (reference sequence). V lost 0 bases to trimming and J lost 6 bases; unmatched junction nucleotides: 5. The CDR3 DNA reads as TGTGCCAGCAGCTTGGTTGGACAGGGCCGTAATTCACCCCTCCACTTT. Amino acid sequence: CASSLVGQGRNSPLHF.